These 26 T cell receptor beta chains originate from one sample sequenced in a study of shared clonotypes between healthy human individuals. The repertoire was sequenced with immunoSEQ multiplex PCR; TCRdb's copy has only in-frame clones and lacks some. The sample holds 1.6 million or so clones, approximately 96% seen once. Input material: naive CD4+ T cells sorted from blood. Subset described: CD45RA+ positively selected. The receptors stem from a young man in good health.

The chain recombines TRBV28 with TRBJ2-3, with TRBD1 matching over 9 bases. Losses at the gene ends were 5 bases for V and 2 bases for J; bases not matched to a gene: 5. The CDR3 runs to 15 residues. CDR1 is MDHEN and CDR2 is SYDVKM in the germline V gene. CDR3 sequence reads: CASSTGTGYTDTQYF. CDR3 sequence (DNA): TGTGCCAGCAGTACCGGGACAGGGTACACAGATACGCAGTATTTT.

A note on this clone: Other DNA sequences in this specimen translate into the identical CDR3. The chain uses TRBV6-5 and TRBJ2-7; 12 nucleotides agree with TRBD2. This CDR3 contains 15 residues. Germline V lookup: CDR1 MNHEY, CDR2 SVGAGI. V gave up 6 bases and J gave up 0 bases; unmatched junction bases: 3. The CDR3 nucleotides read TGTGCCAGCAGCCCGGGACTAGCGGGCTCCTACGAGCAGTACTTC. Translated: CASSPGLAGSYEQYF.

This clone was detected only once. The chain couples TRBV7-2 to TRBJ2-2; D remains ambiguous. Trimming removed 2 bases at V and 7 bases at J, with 5 bases between. This CDR3 region has 12 residues. Germline values: CDR1 SGHTA, CDR2 FQGNSA. In DNA, the CDR3 is TGTGCCAGCAGCTTATCGATCGGGGAGCTGTTTTTT. Translation: CASSLSIGELFF. The complete variable domain, with remaining parts taken from reference TRBV7-2 and TRBJ2-2, reads GAGVSQSPSNKVTEKGKDVELRCDPISGHTALYWYRQSLGQGLEFLIYFQGNSAPDKSGLPSDRFSAERTGGSVSTLTIQRTQQEDSAVYLCASSLSIGELFFGEGSRLTVL.

The CDR3: CASTNRQGPTGELFF. CDR3 nucleotide sequence: TGTGCCAGTACCAACCGACAGGGGCCTACCGGGGAGCTGTTTTTT. This chain uses TRBV19 with TRBJ2-2; 8 bases fit TRBD1. Trimming cost V 7 bases and J 5 bases; bases outside gene matches: 9. The CDR3 extends over 15 amino acids. CDR1 is LNHDA and CDR2 is SQIVND in the germline V gene (reference sequence).

The chain combines TRBV25-1 with TRBJ1-1, with D uncertain. V dropped 4 bases and J dropped 3 bases, with 9 bases sitting between them. CDR3 size: 13 residues. Germline CDR1 MGHDK, CDR2 SYGVNS. This CDR3 is CASSGYTDTEAFF. In DNA, the CDR3 is TGTGCCAGCAGTGGGTACACGGACACTGAAGCTTTCTTT.

The rearrangement links TRBV9 to TRBJ2-2, with 9 bases aligning to TRBD2. Germline CDR1 SGDLS, CDR2 YYNGEE. Unmatched junction bases numbered 7, after V lost 3 bases and J lost 4 bases. The CDR3 has 16 amino acids. The CDR3 DNA is TGTGCCAGCAGCGCCCAGGGCGGGAGGGGCACCGGGGAGCTGTTTTTT. This encodes CASSAQGGRGTGELFF.

CDR3 sequence: CASSIAGGNTGELFF. Here the CDR3 DNA reads TGCGCCAGCAGCATAGCAGGGGGCAACACCGGGGAGCTGTTTTTT. This sequence joins TRBV5-1 and TRBJ2-2, with 8 bases lining up with TRBD1. Germline V lookup: CDR1 SGHRS, CDR2 YFSETQ. The V segment lost 4 bases and the J segment 2 bases; nucleotides outside the gene matches: 4. CDR3 length: 15 residues. Filled out from reference TRBV5-1 and TRBJ2-2, the complete variable domain reads KAGVTQTPRYLIKTRGQQVTLSCSPISGHRSVSWYQQTPGQGLQFLFEYFSETQRNKGNFPGRFSGRQFSNSRSEMNVSTLELGDSALYLCASSIAGGNTGELFFGEGSRLTVL.

This rearrangement joins TRBV29-1 to TRBJ1-2; tentatively, D is TRBD1 (6 bases). Trimming cost V 8 bases and J 8 bases, with 21 bases left between them. This CDR3 has 13 amino acids. Germline values: CDR1 SQVTM, CDR2 ANQGSEA. As DNA, the CDR3 is TGCAGCCAACAATCCCCAGGGGAGAAGGGCTACACCTTC. It yields the protein CSQQSPGEKGYTF.

The chain is built from TRBV18 and TRBJ2-5; TRBD2 might be the D (5 bases). The CDR3 sequence is 13 residues long. V lost 6 bases to trimming and J lost 5 bases, with 13 bases between them. The germline gives CDR1 KGHSH, CDR2 LQKENI. CDR3 bases: TGTGCCAGCTCCCCGGGAAGTCGGGAGACCCAGTACTTC. This translates into CASSPGSRETQYF. Drawing the rest from reference TRBV18 and TRBJ2-5, the complete variable domain is NAGVMQNPRHLVRRRGQEARLRCSPMKGHSHVYWYRQLPEEGLKFMVYLQKENIIDESGMPKERFSAEFPKEGPSILRIQQVVRGDSAAYFCASSPGSRETQYFGPGTRLLVL.

V and J are TRBV7-9 and TRBJ2-3; TRBD1 might be the D (5 bases). V was cut by 5 bases and J by 5 bases, with 20 bases left in between. CDR1 SEHNR and CDR2 FQNEAQ come from the germline V gene (reference sequence). The CDR3 extends over 16 amino acids. The CDR3 is CASSLPLMGLEDTQYF. CDR3 sequence (DNA): TGTGCCAGCAGCCTACCCTTAATGGGGCTGGAAGATACGCAGTATTTT.

The chain combines TRBV21-1 with TRBJ2-7; whether TRBD2, the table's D call, matches the DNA was not checked. TRBV21-1 is classified as a pseudogene. The CDR3 spans 14 residues. The CDR3 DNA reads TGTGCCAGCAAGGTAGCGGGAGGGTGGCACGAGCAGTACTTC. Encoded protein: CASKVAGGWHEQYF.

The chain carries TRBV28 and TRBJ2-7, with 7 bases identical to TRBD2. Germline CDR1 reads MDHEN; CDR2 reads SYDVKM. V shed 5 bases and J 3 bases; nucleotides not matched to a gene: 4. The CDR3 runs 13 residues. The CDR3 DNA follows: TGTGCCAGCAGTATTGGGGGGGGCTACGAGCAGTACTTC. This codes for CASSIGGGYEQYF.

J is TRBJ1-4 and V is TRBV7-9; 9 bases line up with TRBD1. The V gene's germline CDR1 is SEHNR and CDR2 FQNEAQ (reference sequence). V was clipped by 5 bases and J by 12 bases; unmatched bases: 7. This CDR3 comprises 13 residues. The CDR3 coding sequence is TGTGCCAGCAGCGTCGGACAGGGGACGGAACTGTTTTTT. Protein: CASSVGQGTELFF.

V is TRBV28 and J is TRBJ2-7; a possible D gene is TRBD2 (5 bases). The CDR3 has 14 residues. Germline values: CDR1 MDHEN, CDR2 SYDVKM. The V gene lost 9 bases and the J gene lost 0 bases, with 15 bases spanning the gap. The CDR3 DNA follows: TGTGCCAGTCGAGAGGCGGGCGGCTCCTACGAGCAGTACTTC. It is translated as CASREAGGSYEQYF.

The chain couples TRBV28 to TRBJ1-5; TRBD1 is a possible D gene (5 bases). The length of the CDR3 is 14 residues. In germline, CDR1 is MDHEN, CDR2 SYDVKM. The V gene lost 11 bases and the J gene lost 5 bases, with 19 bases spanning the gap. CDR3 sequence reads: CAYSFGGVDQPQHF. CDR3 sequence (DNA): TGTGCCTACAGTTTCGGAGGGGTCGATCAGCCCCAGCATTTT.

V is TRBV11-3 and J is TRBJ2-1, with 9 bases that match TRBD1. This CDR3 contains 15 residues. Trimming removed 5 bases from V and 1 base from J; junction bases left unmatched: 3. Looked up from germline, CDR1 is SGHNT and CDR2 is YENEEA. CDR3 in amino acids: CASSRGQGSYNEQFF. CDR3 nucleotide sequence: TGTGCCAGCAGCCGGGGACAGGGATCCTACAATGAGCAGTTCTTC.

This chain joins TRBV6-5 and TRBJ1-2; unclear D gene. The CDR3 sequence is 13 residues long. CDR1 MNHEY and CDR2 SVGAGI come from the germline V gene. V lost 6 bases, J lost 4 bases, and 12 bases lay in between. The chain's CDR3 is CASSPPGLYGYTF. For the CDR3, the DNA is TGTGCCAGCAGCCCCCCAGGTCTCTATGGCTACACCTTC.

The genes are TRBV5-1 and TRBJ2-1; the match to TRBD2 covers 12 bases. V shed 0 bases, J shed 9 bases, and the junction held 4 bases outside the gene matches. Germline-derived CDR1 and CDR2 are SGHRS and YFSETQ. This CDR3 contains 15 residues. CDR3 amino acids: CASSLVTSGRGEQFF. The DNA of the CDR3 is TGCGCCAGCAGCTTGGTGACTAGCGGGAGAGGTGAGCAGTTCTTC.

V gene TRBV28 combines with J gene TRBJ2-7; D is possibly TRBD2 (5 bases). Trimming took 6 bases from V and 0 from J, leaving 12 bases between them. The V gene's germline CDR1 is MDHEN and CDR2 SYDVKM. This CDR3 is 14 amino acids long. Written as DNA, the CDR3 is TGTGCCAGCAGAAGGACTGGACTCTCCTACGAGCAGTACTTC. Amino acid sequence: CASRRTGLSYEQYF.

V and J are TRBV10-2 and TRBJ2-2; the D is unclear. Germline CDR1 WSHSY, CDR2 SAAADI. This CDR3 contains 12 residues. V was shortened by 4 bases and J by 7 bases, with 7 bases between the two germline ends. CDR3 amino acids: CASSVTIGELFF. CDR3 sequence (DNA): TGCGCCAGCAGTGTAACGATCGGGGAGCTGTTTTTT.

The genes are TRBV18 and TRBJ2-7; 9 bases match TRBD1. V lost 3 bases and J lost 4; bases outside the gene matches: 13. The CDR3 covers 17 residues. Germline V CDR1 and CDR2: KGHSH, LQKENI. This CDR3 is CASSPYQRTGEGYEQYF. CDR3 DNA: TGTGCCAGCTCACCCTACCAACGGACAGGGGAGGGGTACGAGCAGTACTTC.

V gene TRBV7-9 combines with J gene TRBJ2-7; a weak D match, TRBD1 (5 bases). Trimming removed 3 bases at V and 5 bases at J, with 20 bases between. The CDR3 covers 16 residues. Germline V gene lookup returns CDR1 SEHNR and CDR2 FQNEAQ (reference sequence). The CDR3 DNA reads TGTGCCAGCAGCTTTAATAGCCGGCAGGGCGTTGACGAGCAGTACTTC. This sequence encodes CASSFNSRQGVDEQYF.

The CDR3 DNA reads TGTGCCAGCAGCTTACAGGGCCCCAATGAGCAGTTCTTC. It translates to CASSLQGPNEQFF. The chain has TRBV11-2 and TRBJ2-1; tentative D call: TRBD1 (5 bases). CDR1 is SGHAT, CDR2 FQNNGV, per germline. V was cut by 2 bases and J by 6 bases, with 8 bases left in between. This CDR3 contains 13 residues.

Worth noting for this clone: Within the sample, other DNA sequences also encode this same CDR3. This chain joins TRBV5-1 and TRBJ2-5; the D is unclear. The CDR3 spans 14 residues. Deletions cut 1 base from V and 5 bases from J, with 12 bases between. In germline, CDR1 is SGHRS, CDR2 YFSETQ. CDR3 loop: CASSLSGSGETQYF. The CDR3 bases are TGCGCCAGCAGCTTGAGTGGCAGTGGGGAGACCCAGTACTTC.

This chain connects TRBV2 to TRBJ1-5; D call uncertain. Germline CDR1 is SNHLY and CDR2 is FYNNEI. V was pared by 6 bases and J by 5 bases, with 11 bases between. The CDR3 spans 13 residues. The CDR3 sequence is CASRVDGDQPQHF. In DNA, the CDR3 is TGTGCCAGCAGGGTGGACGGCGATCAGCCCCAGCATTTT.

The J gene is TRBJ2-1, the V gene TRBV30; D not certain. The germline V gene encodes CDR1 GTSNPN and CDR2 SVGIG (reference sequence). The CDR3 totals 12 residues. Trimming removed 2 bases from V and 9 bases from J, with 11 bases in between. The CDR3 DNA sequence: TGTGCCTGGAGTAATGGGGTGGGTGAGCAGTTCTTC. Amino acids: CAWSNGVGEQFF.